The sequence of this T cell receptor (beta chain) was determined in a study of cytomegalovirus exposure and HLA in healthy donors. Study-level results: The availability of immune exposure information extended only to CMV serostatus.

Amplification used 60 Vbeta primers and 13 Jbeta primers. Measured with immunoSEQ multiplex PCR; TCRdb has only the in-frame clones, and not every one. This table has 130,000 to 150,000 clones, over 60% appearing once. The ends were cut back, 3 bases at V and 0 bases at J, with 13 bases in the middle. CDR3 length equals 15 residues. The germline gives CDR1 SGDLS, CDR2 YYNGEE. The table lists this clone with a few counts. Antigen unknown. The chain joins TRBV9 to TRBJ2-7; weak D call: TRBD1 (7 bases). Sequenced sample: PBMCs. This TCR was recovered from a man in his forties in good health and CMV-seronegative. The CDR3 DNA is TGTGCCAGCAGCGCCCAGGGGGGATCCTCCTACGAGCAGTACTTC. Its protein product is CASSAQGGSSYEQYF. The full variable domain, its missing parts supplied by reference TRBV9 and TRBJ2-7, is DSGVTQTPKHLITATGQRVTLRCSPRSGDLSVYWYQQSLDQGLQFLIQYYNGEERAKGNILERFSAQQFPDLHSELNLSSLELGDSALYFCASSAQGGSSYEQYFGPGTRLTVT.